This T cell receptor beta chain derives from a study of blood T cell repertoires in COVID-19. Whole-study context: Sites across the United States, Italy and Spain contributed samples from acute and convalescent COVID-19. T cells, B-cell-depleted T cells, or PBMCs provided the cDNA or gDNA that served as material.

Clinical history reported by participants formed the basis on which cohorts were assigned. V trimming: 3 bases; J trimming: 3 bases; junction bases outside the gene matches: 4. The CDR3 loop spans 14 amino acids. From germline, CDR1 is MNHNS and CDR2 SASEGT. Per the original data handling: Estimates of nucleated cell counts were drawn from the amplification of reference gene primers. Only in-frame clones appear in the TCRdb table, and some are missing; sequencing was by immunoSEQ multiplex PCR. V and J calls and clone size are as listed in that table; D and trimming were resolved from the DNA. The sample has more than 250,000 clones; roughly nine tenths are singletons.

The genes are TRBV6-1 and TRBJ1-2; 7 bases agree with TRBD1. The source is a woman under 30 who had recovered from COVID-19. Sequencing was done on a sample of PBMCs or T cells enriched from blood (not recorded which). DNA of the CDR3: TGTGCCAGCAGTGAGATCAGGGGGGACTATGGCTACACCTTC. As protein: CASSEIRGDYGYTF.